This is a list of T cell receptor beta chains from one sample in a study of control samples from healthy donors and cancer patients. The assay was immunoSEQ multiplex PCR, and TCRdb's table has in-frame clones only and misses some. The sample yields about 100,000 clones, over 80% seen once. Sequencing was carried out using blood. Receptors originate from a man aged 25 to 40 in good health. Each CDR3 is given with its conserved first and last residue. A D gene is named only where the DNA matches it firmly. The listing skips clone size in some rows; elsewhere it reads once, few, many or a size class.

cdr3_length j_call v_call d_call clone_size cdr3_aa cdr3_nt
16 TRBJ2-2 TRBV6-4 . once CASSDSDRGSTGELFF TGTGCCAGCAGTGACTCTGACCGGGGGTCCACCGGGGAGCTGTTTTTT
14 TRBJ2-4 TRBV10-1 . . CASSDSGVQNIQYF TGCGCCAGCAGTGATTCGGGAGTCCAAAACATTCAGTACTTC
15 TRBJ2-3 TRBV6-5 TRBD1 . CASIRQGAYPDTQYF TGTGCCAGCATTCGACAGGGGGCTTATCCAGATACGCAGTATTTT
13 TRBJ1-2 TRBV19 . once CASSIAKGDGYTF TGTGCCAGTAGTATAGCGAAAGGCGATGGCTACACCTTC
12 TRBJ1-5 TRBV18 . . CASSHSNQPQHF TGTGCCAGCTCACATAGCAATCAGCCCCAGCATTTT
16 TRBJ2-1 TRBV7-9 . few CASSSGPWDIRNEQFF TGTGCCAGCAGCTCGGGGCCCTGGGACATCCGCAATGAGCAGTTCTTC
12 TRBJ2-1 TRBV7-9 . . CASSLARREQFF TGTGCCAGCAGCTTAGCGCGAAGAGAGCAGTTCTTC
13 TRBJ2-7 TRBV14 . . CASSQTPYGEQYF TGTGCCAGCAGCCAAACCCCCTACGGCGAGCAGTACTTC
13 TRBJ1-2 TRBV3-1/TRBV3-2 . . CASSQEGAYGYTF TGTGCCAGCAGCCAAGAGGGGGCGTATGGCTACACCTTC
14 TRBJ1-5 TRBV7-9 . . CATIGPEEDQPQHF TGTGCCACCATAGGCCCGGAAGAGGATCAGCCCCAGCATTTT
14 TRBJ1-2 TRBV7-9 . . CASSLALGGYGYTF TGTGCCAGCAGCTTAGCGCTGGGGGGCTATGGCTACACCTTC
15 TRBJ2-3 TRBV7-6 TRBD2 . CASSLAWGGSDTQYF TGTGCCAGCAGCTTAGCGTGGGGGGGGTCAGATACGCAGTATTTT
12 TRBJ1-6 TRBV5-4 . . CASSLMDSPLHF TGTGCCAGCAGCTTGATGGATTCACCCCTCCACTTT
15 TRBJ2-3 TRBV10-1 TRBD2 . CASSGNSGAIDTQYF TGCGCCAGCAGCGGGAATAGCGGGGCTATAGATACGCAGTATTTT
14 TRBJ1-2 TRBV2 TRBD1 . CASSEGQGDYGYTF TGTGCCAGCTCAGAGGGACAGGGAGACTATGGCTACACCTTC
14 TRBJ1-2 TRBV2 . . CASSRGRGDYGYTF TGTGCCAGCAGCCGGGGGCGCGGAGACTATGGCTACACCTTC
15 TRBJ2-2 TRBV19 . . CASRLGGLDTGELFF TGTGCCAGTAGGCTAGGGGGGCTAGACACCGGGGAGCTGTTTTTT
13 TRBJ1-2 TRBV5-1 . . CASSLQGRDGYTF TGCGCCAGCAGCCTACAGGGAAGGGATGGCTACACCTTC
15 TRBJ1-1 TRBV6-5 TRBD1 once CASRIIQGANTEAFF TGTGCCAGCAGGATCATACAGGGGGCAAACACTGAAGCTTTCTTT
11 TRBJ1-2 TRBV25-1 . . CASSKLGGYTF TGTGCCAGCAGTAAACTGGGCGGCTACACCTTC
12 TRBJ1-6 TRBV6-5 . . CAGGQRNSPLHF TGTGCCGGCGGACAGAGGAATTCACCCCTCCACTTT
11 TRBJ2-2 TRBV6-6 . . CASSWGGELFF TGTGCCAGCAGTTGGGGCGGGGAGCTGTTTTTT
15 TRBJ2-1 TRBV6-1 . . CASSEAWSAYNEQFF TGTGCCAGCAGTGAAGCGTGGTCTGCCTACAATGAGCAGTTCTTC
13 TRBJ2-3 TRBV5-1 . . CASSLVLTDTQYF TGCGCCAGCAGCTTGGTTCTAACAGATACGCAGTATTTT
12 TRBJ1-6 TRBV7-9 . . CASSSTNSPLHF TGTGCCAGCAGCTCTACTAATTCACCCCTCCACTTT
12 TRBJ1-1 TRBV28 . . CASGMDYTEAFF TGTGCCAGCGGGATGGACTACACTGAAGCTTTCTTT
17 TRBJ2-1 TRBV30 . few CAWSHNWGSRPYNEQFF TGTGCCTGGAGTCACAACTGGGGGTCGAGGCCCTACAATGAGCAGTTCTTC
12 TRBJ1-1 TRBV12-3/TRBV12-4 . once CASSQGPTEAFF TGTGCCAGCAGTCAGGGTCCCACTGAAGCTTTCTTT
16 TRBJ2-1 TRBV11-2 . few CASSLRQDLSYNEQFF TGTGCCAGCAGCCTGAGACAGGACCTCTCCTACAATGAGCAGTTCTTC
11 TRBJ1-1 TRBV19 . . CASSVQGIAFF TGTGCCAGTAGTGTCCAGGGGATCGCTTTCTTT
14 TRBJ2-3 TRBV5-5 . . CASSLALSTDTQYF TGTGCCAGCAGCTTGGCCCTCAGCACAGATACGCAGTATTTT
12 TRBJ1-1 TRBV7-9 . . CATSEGNTEAFF TGTGCCACTAGCGAAGGGAACACTGAAGCTTTCTTT
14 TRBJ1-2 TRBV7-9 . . CASSPRRVEYGYTF TGTGCCAGCAGCCCCCGGAGGGTCGAGTATGGCTACACCTTC
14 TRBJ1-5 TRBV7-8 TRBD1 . CASSSTGGDQPQHF TGTGCCAGCAGCTCCACAGGGGGCGATCAGCCCCAGCATTTT
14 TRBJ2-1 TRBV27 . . CASSLDSPYNEQFF TGTGCCAGCAGTTTAGACAGCCCCTACAATGAGCAGTTCTTC
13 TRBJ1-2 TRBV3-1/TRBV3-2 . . CASRPAGSYGYTF TGTGCCAGCAGGCCAGCGGGATCGTATGGCTACACCTTC
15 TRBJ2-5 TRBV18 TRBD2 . CASSSERGGLETQYF TGTGCCAGCTCATCAGAGCGGGGGGGCCTAGAGACCCAGTACTTC
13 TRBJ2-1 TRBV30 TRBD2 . CAWSRGGQFEQFF TGTGCCTGGAGTCGGGGGGGCCAGTTTGAGCAGTTCTTC
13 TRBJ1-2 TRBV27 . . CASLSLEGAGYTF TGTGCCAGCCTGAGCTTGGAGGGCGCTGGCTACACCTTC
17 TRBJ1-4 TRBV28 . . CASSSWQGGLTNEKLFF TGTGCCAGCAGTTCCTGGCAGGGCGGTCTAACTAATGAAAAACTGTTTTTT
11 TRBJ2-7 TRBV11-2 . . CASSSSPEQYF TGTGCCAGCAGCTCCTCCCCCGAGCAGTACTTC
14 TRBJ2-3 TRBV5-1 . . CASSPGQIDDTQYF TGCGCCAGCAGCCCCGGACAGATTGACGATACGCAGTATTTT
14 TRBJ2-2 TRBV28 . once CASRIGLGTGELFF TGTGCCAGCAGAATAGGGCTGGGGACCGGGGAGCTGTTTTTT
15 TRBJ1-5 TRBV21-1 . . CASSRGRKNNQPQHF TGTGCCAGCAGCCGGGGACGGAAGAACAATCAGCCCCAGCATTTT
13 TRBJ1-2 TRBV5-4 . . CASSLLSGGGYTF TGTGCCAGCAGCTTACTGTCTGGGGGAGGCTACACCTTC
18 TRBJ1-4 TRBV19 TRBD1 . CASSRAGTGVATNEKLFF TGTGCCAGTAGTAGGGCCGGGACAGGGGTTGCGACTAATGAAAAACTGTTTTTT
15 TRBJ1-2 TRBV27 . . CASSLRAGSTYGYTF TGTGCCAGCAGTTTACGGGCAGGGAGTACCTATGGCTACACCTTC
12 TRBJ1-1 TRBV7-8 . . CASSLAPPEAFF TGTGCCAGCAGCTTAGCCCCCCCGGAAGCTTTCTTT
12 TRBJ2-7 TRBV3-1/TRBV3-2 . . CASSPTWNEQYF TGTGCCAGCAGCCCGACTTGGAACGAGCAGTACTTC
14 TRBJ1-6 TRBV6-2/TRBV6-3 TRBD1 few CASSLGQGRGPLHF TGTGCCAGCAGTCTGGGACAGGGACGAGGACCCCTCCACTTT
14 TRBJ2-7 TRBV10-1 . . CASSEGHSSYEQYF TGCGCCAGCAGTGAGGGACATAGCTCCTACGAGCAGTACTTC
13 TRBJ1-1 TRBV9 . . CASSRDHNTEAFF TGTGCCAGCAGTCGAGATCATAACACTGAAGCTTTCTTT
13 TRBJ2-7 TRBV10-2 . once CASSGDASYEQYF TGCGCCAGCAGTGGGGACGCCTCCTACGAGCAGTACTTC
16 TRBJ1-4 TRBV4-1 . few CASSQVTVATNEKLFF TGCGCCAGCAGCCAAGTTACCGTTGCAACTAATGAAAAACTGTTTTTT